The TCR beta chain described here comes from a study of CD8+ T cells in alopecia areata. Overall study results and limits: Normal skin contains resident alphabeta T cells, and these are also sequenced in scalp samples. Higher clonality and more expanded CD8+ clones appeared in lesional than normal scalp. Persistence during tofacitinib was seen for many expanded lesional clones in scalp and blood.

Treatment here: oral pan-JAK inhibitor, 5-10 mg twice daily. Obtained from alopecia areata patients were lesional scalp punch biopsies along with peripheral blood. Germline values: CDR1 PRHDT, CDR2 FYEKMQ (reference sequence). This CDR3 spans 19 amino acids. V gave up 6 bases and J gave up 4 bases; unmatched junction bases: 22. Investigators isolated RNA and reverse transcribed it into cDNA to act as the sequencing template. Repertoires were generated with immunoSEQ multiplex PCR, while TCRdb's copy carries only in-frame clones and drops some. The top ten clones hold around 0.7% of a sample with approximately 200,000 clones, roughly three fifths of them seen once. On this clone: The antigen is undetermined.

This sample comprised CD4+ T cells sorted from blood, obtained at week 4, from a patient treated with tofacitinib. The chain carries TRBV13 and TRBJ2-7, with TRBD2 identical over 9 bases. This TCR was sampled from a human donor with alopecia areata. CDR3 bases: TGTGCCAGCAGAGTCCTACCGGGACTAGCCGGGTTTAGGGGTTACGAGCAGTACTTC. Amino acids: CASRVLPGLAGFRGYEQYF.